A single sample is the source of the 25 T cell receptor beta chains below, sequenced in a study of T cells after posttransplantation cyclophosphamide. TCRdb keeps only in-frame clones here, not all; method: immunoSEQ multiplex PCR. The sample has more than 40,000 clones, none seen only once. The sample comprised PBMCs. These receptors originate from a man aged 35-49 years in good health, CMV-negative, and a related stem cell transplant donor.

In this sample, this clone turned up many times. The chain combines TRBV30 with TRBJ1-3; 8 bases are shared with TRBD1. The trim removed 2 bases at V and 1 base at J, leaving 13 bases unmatched. CDR1 GTSNPN and CDR2 SVGIG come from the germline V gene (reference sequence). CDR3 length: 18 residues. The DNA of the CDR3 is TGTGCCTGGAGTCCACCCGGGACAGGAGTTTTTTCTGGAAACACCATATATTTT. It encodes CAWSPPGTGVFSGNTIYF.

This clone was detected ten times or more. The chain links TRBV19 to TRBJ1-5; 9 positions agree with TRBD1. The CDR3 contains 17 residues. Trimming cost V 8 bases and J 7 bases; bases outside gene matches: 18. The germline gives CDR1 LNHDA, CDR2 SQIVND (reference sequence). The CDR3 coding sequence is TGTGCCAGTGGATTACAGGGGGCCTGGGCCGGAGGGCAGCCCCAGCATTTT. Its protein product is CASGLQGAWAGGQPQHF.

This clone was observed many times. The rearrangement uses TRBV11-2 and TRBJ2-1; 14 bases are a match to TRBD2. The CDR3 totals 17 residues. Germline V gene sequence: CDR1 SGHAT, CDR2 FQNNGV. The V and J ends lost 5 bases and 0 bases, in that order; junction bases with no gene match: 3. The CDR3: CASSQGTSGSSYNEQFF. CDR3 DNA sequence: TGTGCCAGCAGCCAAGGGACTAGCGGGAGCTCCTACAATGAGCAGTTCTTC.

The table lists this clone with many counts. In DNA, the CDR3 is TGTGCCAGCAGCTATCGCCGGGGACAGGGCTATCAGCCCCAGCATTTT. It is translated as CASSYRRGQGYQPQHF. The chain combines TRBV5-8 with TRBJ1-5, with 9 bases aligning to TRBD1. This CDR3 is built from 16 residues. In germline, CDR1 is SGHTS, CDR2 YDEGEE. The J segment lost 5 bases and the V segment lost 3 bases, leaving 9 bases of the junction unmatched.

This clone was detected a few times. The gene calls are TRBV6-5 and TRBJ1-1, with 7 positions matching TRBD1. V lost 6 bases and J lost 5; bases outside the gene matches: 12. This CDR3 contains 15 residues. CDR1 is MNHEY, CDR2 SVGAGI, per germline. The CDR3 loop is CASREGARIQTEAFF. CDR3 bases: TGTGCCAGCAGAGAGGGGGCGCGTATTCAAACTGAAGCTTTCTTT.

This clone has a count of ten or more. The chain carries TRBV29-1 and TRBJ2-7, with unresolved D. V was cut by 5 bases and J by 2 bases, with 13 bases left in between. The CDR3 consists of 13 residues. Germline CDR1 reads SQVTM; CDR2 reads ANQGSEA. The CDR3 DNA is TGCAGCGTTCACATTGGGCGAGCCTACGAGCAGTACTTC. Amino acid sequence: CSVHIGRAYEQYF.

This clone appeared many times. The chain couples TRBV5-6 to TRBJ2-7; TRBD2 might be the D (6 bases). The CDR3 loop spans 14 amino acids. The germline gives CDR1 SGHDT, CDR2 YYEEEE. V was clipped by 4 bases and J by 7 bases, with 18 bases between them. The CDR3 nucleotides read TGTGCCAGCAGCGGGGGGACCGATCTCGAAGAGCAGTACTTC. Encoded protein: CASSGGTDLEEQYF.

This clone was recorded many times. The rearrangement joins TRBV7-9 to TRBJ1-1; D gene ambiguous. This CDR3 spans 16 amino acids. Germline-derived CDR1 and CDR2 are SEHNR and FQNEAQ (reference sequence). The V end was cut by 1 base, the J end by 3 bases, with 15 bases between. CDR3 in amino acids: CASSLDLRETDTEAFF. DNA of the CDR3: TGTGCCAGCAGCTTAGACCTGCGGGAGACGGACACTGAAGCTTTCTTT.

This clone was seen many times. The chain links TRBV10-3 to TRBJ1-3; 7 bases map to TRBD1. Germline V CDR1 and CDR2: ENHRY, SYGVKD. Trimming took 6 bases from V and 7 from J; bases not matched to a gene: 12. The CDR3 is made up of 15 amino acids. The CDR3 loop reads CAISRTGPNGNTIYF. CDR3 nucleotides: TGTGCCATCAGCAGGACAGGTCCTAACGGGAACACCATATATTTT.

This clone was picked up many times. The chain combines TRBV28 with TRBJ1-5; D gene ambiguous. Germline CDR1 reads MDHEN; CDR2 reads SYDVKM. The CDR3 covers 15 residues. V lost 3 bases, J lost 7 bases, and 16 bases lay in between. The CDR3 nucleotides are TGTGCCAGCAGTTTCCAGGTTAAGATAGGACAGCCCCAGCATTTT. Protein sequence: CASSFQVKIGQPQHF. Full variable domain (outside the CDR3, taken from reference TRBV28 and TRBJ1-5): DVKVTQSSRYLVKRTGEKVFLECVQDMDHENMFWYRQDPGLGLRLIYFSYDVKMKEKGDIPEGYSVSREKKERFSLILESASTNQTSMYLCASSFQVKIGQPQHFGDGTRLSIL.

This clone was recorded at least ten times. The DNA of the CDR3 is TGTGCCAGCTCACCAGAGCCTAGCGGGCCCTACGAGCAGTACTTC. Protein sequence: CASSPEPSGPYEQYF. This sequence joins TRBV18 and TRBJ2-7; 8 bases agree with TRBD2. Unmatched junction bases numbered 5, after V lost 2 bases and J lost 2 bases. This CDR3 is built from 15 residues. The germline CDR1 and CDR2 sequences are KGHSH and LQKENI.

This clone was counted ten times or more. The chain employs TRBV18 and TRBJ2-1; TRBD2 agrees at 10 bases. The V gene's germline CDR1 is KGHSH and CDR2 LQKENI. After removal of 3 bases from V and 7 bases from J, the junction contained 6 bases not matched to a gene. CDR3 length: 15 amino acids. DNA for the CDR3: TGTGCCAGCTCACCGAGAGCGGGAGGGCTTAATGAGCAGTTCTTC. Amino acid sequence: CASSPRAGGLNEQFF.

The sample holds many counts of this clone. V is TRBV20-1 and J is TRBJ1-2; possible D gene TRBD1, 6 bases. The ends were cut back, 5 bases at V and 7 bases at J, with 11 bases in the middle. This CDR3 comprises 11 residues. CDR1 is DFQATT, CDR2 SNEGSKA, per germline (reference sequence). Here the CDR3 reads CSAGSGVGYTF. In DNA, the CDR3 is TGCAGTGCTGGATCAGGGGTTGGCTACACCTTC.

This clone has ten or more counts. The V gene is TRBV7-6, the J gene TRBJ2-7, with TRBD2 matching 15 bases. The V and J ends lost 5 bases and 6 bases, in that order; junction bases with no gene match: 5. This CDR3 comprises 15 residues. The V gene's germline CDR1 is SGHVS and CDR2 FNYEAQ. The CDR3 protein is CASSPGLAGGIEQYF. CDR3 DNA: TGTGCCAGCAGCCCCGGACTAGCGGGAGGGATCGAGCAGTACTTC.

The sample holds many counts of this clone. V usage is TRBV11-3 and J usage is TRBJ2-5; TRBD1 might be the D (6 bases). The CDR3 sequence is 13 residues long. The germline CDR1 and CDR2 sequences are SGHNT and YENEEA. Trimming cost V 1 base and J 4 bases, with 7 bases left between them. CDR3: CASSLGGLETQYF. The DNA of the CDR3 is TGTGCCAGCAGCTTAGGGGGGCTAGAGACCCAGTACTTC.

This clone turned up a few times. V gene TRBV5-1 combines with J gene TRBJ1-6; 7 bases map to TRBD1. Germline V CDR1 and CDR2: SGHRS, YFSETQ. This CDR3 has 15 amino acids. V lost 3 bases to trimming and J lost 7 bases; unmatched junction nucleotides: 7. The DNA of the CDR3 is TGCGCCAGCAGCTCACGGACAGGCGCCAATTCACCCCTCCACTTT. Protein: CASSSRTGANSPLHF.

At least ten counts were recorded for this clone. The V call is TRBV29-1, the J call TRBJ2-7; no clear D gene. This CDR3 has 12 residues. Per the germline V gene, CDR1 is SQVTM and CDR2 is ANQGSEA. Trimming took off 6 bases at V and 2 bases at J, with 11 bases between the two ends. Here the CDR3 DNA reads TGCAGCGTACTCCAGGATACCTACGAGCAGTACTTC. This translates into CSVLQDTYEQYF.

This clone was observed at least ten times. V is TRBV5-1 and J is TRBJ2-5; a possible D gene is TRBD2 (5 bases). Trimming cost V 2 bases and J 3 bases, with 11 bases left between them. In germline, CDR1 is SGHRS, CDR2 YFSETQ. This CDR3 comprises 14 residues. The CDR3 sequence is CASSFRTVEETQYF. In nucleotides, the CDR3 is TGCGCCAGCAGCTTCCGGACTGTCGAAGAGACCCAGTACTTC.

This clone was found many times. The chain couples TRBV6-1 to TRBJ2-3; 7 bases line up with TRBD2. The CDR3 covers 13 residues. The J segment lost 8 bases and the V segment lost 1 base, leaving 3 bases of the junction unmatched. Germline CDR1 MNHNS, CDR2 SASEGT. CDR3 coding DNA: TGTGCCAGCAGTGAAGAGGGCGGGAGTACGCAGTATTTT. Translated: CASSEEGGSTQYF.

This rearrangement joins TRBV2 to TRBJ2-5; 8 nucleotides align to TRBD1. Gene TRBJ2-7 matches the end of the DNA better, so the J call may be wrong. The CDR3 contains 15 residues. Germline V lookup: CDR1 SNHLY, CDR2 FYNNEI. CDR3 sequence: CASREDREGSYEQYF. The CDR3 DNA sequence: TGTGCCAGCAGAGAGGACAGGGAAGGTTCCTACGAGCAGTACTTC.

This clone was observed at least ten times. The chain carries TRBV28 and TRBJ1-1; D not resolved. Deletions cut 6 bases from V and 6 bases from J, with 11 bases between. Germline V gene lookup returns CDR1 MDHEN and CDR2 SYDVKM. The CDR3 length is 12 residues. The CDR3 here is CASRPPSSEAFF. CDR3 coding DNA: TGTGCCAGCAGACCCCCGAGCTCTGAAGCTTTCTTT.

The chain carries TRBV21-1 and TRBJ2-7; TRBD1 is the table's D call and was not checked against the DNA. TRBV21-1 is listed as a pseudogene. This CDR3 is built from 13 residues. CDR3 nucleotides: TGTGCCAGCAAGACAGGGGGCCGGGACGAGCAGTACTTC. Its translation: CASKTGGRDEQYF.

This clone was observed many times. V gene TRBV6-6 combines with J gene TRBJ1-1, with D possibly TRBD1 on 6 matching bases. CDR1 is MNHNY and CDR2 is SVGAGI in the germline V gene (reference sequence). The CDR3 consists of 13 residues. V gave up 5 bases and J gave up 3 bases, with 10 bases separating them. The CDR3 loop is CASSKQGYTEAFF. The CDR3 bases are TGTGCCAGCAGTAAACAGGGATACACTGAAGCTTTCTTT.

This clone came up many times. This chain links TRBV28 with TRBJ2-7, with 7 positions matching TRBD1. The J segment lost 5 bases and the V segment lost 7 bases, leaving 11 bases of the junction unmatched. CDR1 and CDR2 from the germline V gene are MDHEN and SYDVKM. This CDR3 has 14 amino acids. In DNA, the CDR3 is TGTGCCAGCAATCAGGACAGGTCTGTAGACGAGCAGTACTTC. As protein: CASNQDRSVDEQYF. Complete variable domain (other parts from reference TRBV28 and TRBJ2-7): DVKVTQSSRYLVKRTGEKVFLECVQDMDHENMFWYRQDPGLGLRLIYFSYDVKMKEKGDIPEGYSVSREKKERFSLILESASTNQTSMYLCASNQDRSVDEQYFGPGTRLTVT.

This clone was detected ten times or more. V is TRBV15 and J is TRBJ1-3; D uncertain. CDR1 is LNHNV and CDR2 is YYDKDF in the germline V gene (reference sequence). The V end was cut by 0 bases, the J end by 4 bases, with 16 bases between. CDR3 length equals 17 residues. The DNA for the CDR3 is TGTGCCACCAGCAGAGATAGCAAGCGGACCCTGGGAAACACCATATATTTT. This gives the protein CATSRDSKRTLGNTIYF. Drawing the rest from reference TRBV15 and TRBJ1-3, the complete variable domain is DAMVIQNPRYQVTQFGKPVTLSCSQTLNHNVMYWYQQKSSQAPKLLFHYYDKDFNNEADTPDNFQSRRPNTSFCFLDIRSPGLGDTAMYLCATSRDSKRTLGNTIYFGEGSWLTVV.